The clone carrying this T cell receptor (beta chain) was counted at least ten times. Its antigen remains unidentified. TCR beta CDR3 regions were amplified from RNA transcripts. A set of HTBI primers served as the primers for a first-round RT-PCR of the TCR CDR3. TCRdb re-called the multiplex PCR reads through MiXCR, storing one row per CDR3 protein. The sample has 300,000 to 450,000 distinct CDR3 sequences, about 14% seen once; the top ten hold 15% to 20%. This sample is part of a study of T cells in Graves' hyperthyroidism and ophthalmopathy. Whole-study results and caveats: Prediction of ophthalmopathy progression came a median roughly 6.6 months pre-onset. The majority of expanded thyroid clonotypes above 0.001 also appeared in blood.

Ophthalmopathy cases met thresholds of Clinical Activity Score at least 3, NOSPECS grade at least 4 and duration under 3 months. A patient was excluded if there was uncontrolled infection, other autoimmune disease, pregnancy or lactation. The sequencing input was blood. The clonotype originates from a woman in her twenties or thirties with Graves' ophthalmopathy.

The CDR3 loop reads CASSEGGQAGLYGYTF. In DNA form, the CDR3 reads TGTGCCAGCAGTGAAGGGGGACAGGCCGGCCTCTATGGCTACACCTTC. The chain uses TRBV2 and TRBJ1-2; 8 bases are a match to TRBD1. CDR3 length: 16 amino acids. The V gene's germline CDR1 is SNHLY and CDR2 FYNNEI. The junction had 8 bases not matched to a gene; V was cut back by 1 base and J by 4 bases.